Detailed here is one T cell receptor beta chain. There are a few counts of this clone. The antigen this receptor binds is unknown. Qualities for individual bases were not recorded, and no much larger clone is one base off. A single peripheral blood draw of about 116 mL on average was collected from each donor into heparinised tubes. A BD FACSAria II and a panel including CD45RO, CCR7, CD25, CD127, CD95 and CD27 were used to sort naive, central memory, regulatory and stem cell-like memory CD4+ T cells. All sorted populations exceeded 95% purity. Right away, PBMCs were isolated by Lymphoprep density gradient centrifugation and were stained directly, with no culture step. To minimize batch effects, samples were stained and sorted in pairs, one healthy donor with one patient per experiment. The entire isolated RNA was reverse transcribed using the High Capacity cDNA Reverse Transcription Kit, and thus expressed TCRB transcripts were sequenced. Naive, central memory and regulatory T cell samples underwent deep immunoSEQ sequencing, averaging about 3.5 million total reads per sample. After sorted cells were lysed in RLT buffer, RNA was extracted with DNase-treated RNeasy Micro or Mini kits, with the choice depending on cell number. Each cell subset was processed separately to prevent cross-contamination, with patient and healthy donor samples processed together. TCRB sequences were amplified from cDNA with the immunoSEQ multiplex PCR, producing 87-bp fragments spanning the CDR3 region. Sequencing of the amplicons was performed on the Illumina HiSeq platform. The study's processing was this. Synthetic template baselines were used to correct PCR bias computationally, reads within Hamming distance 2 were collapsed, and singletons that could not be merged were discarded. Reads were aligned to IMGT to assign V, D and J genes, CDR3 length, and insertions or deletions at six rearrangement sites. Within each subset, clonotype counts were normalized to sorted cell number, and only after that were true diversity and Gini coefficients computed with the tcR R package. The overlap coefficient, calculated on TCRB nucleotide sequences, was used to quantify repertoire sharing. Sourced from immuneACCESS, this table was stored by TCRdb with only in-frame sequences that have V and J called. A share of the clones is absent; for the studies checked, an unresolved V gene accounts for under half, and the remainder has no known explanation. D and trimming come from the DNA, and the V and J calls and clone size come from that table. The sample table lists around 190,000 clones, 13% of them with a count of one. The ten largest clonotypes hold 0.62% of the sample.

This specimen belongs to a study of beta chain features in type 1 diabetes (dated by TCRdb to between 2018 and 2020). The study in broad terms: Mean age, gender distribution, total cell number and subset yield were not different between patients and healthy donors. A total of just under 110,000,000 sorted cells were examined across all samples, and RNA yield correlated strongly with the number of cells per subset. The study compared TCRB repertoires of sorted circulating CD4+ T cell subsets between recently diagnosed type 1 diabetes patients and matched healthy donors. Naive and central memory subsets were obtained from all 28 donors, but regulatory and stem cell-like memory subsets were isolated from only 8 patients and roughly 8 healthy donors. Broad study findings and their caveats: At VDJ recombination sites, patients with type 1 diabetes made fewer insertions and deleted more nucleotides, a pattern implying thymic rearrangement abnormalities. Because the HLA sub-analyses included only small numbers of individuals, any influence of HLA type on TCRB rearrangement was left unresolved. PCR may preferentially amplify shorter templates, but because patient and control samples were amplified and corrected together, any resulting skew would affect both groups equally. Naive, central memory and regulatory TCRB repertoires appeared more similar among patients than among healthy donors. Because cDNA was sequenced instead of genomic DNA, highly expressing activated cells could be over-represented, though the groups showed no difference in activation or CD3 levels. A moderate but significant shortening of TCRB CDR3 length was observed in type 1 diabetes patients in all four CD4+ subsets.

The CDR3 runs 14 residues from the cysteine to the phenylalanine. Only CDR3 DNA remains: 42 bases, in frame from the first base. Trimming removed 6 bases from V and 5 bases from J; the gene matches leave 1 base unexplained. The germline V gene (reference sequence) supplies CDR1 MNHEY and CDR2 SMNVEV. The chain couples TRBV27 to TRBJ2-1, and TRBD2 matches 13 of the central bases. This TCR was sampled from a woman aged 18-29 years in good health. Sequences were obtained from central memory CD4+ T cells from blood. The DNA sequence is TGTGCCAGCAGGGGGACTAGCGGGAACAATGAGCAGTTCTTC. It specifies CASRGTSGNNEQFF.